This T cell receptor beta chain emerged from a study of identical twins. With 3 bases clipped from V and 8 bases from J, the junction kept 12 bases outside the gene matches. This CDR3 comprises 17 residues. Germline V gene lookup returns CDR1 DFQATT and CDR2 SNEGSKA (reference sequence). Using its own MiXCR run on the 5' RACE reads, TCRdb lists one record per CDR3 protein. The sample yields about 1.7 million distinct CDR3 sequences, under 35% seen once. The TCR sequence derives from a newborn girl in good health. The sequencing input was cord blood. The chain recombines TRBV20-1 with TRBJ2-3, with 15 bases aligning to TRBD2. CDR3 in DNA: TGCAGTGCTAGTATGTGGACTAGCGGGGGGGCCTTTCGTACGCAGTATTTT. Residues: CSASMWTSGGAFRTQYF.